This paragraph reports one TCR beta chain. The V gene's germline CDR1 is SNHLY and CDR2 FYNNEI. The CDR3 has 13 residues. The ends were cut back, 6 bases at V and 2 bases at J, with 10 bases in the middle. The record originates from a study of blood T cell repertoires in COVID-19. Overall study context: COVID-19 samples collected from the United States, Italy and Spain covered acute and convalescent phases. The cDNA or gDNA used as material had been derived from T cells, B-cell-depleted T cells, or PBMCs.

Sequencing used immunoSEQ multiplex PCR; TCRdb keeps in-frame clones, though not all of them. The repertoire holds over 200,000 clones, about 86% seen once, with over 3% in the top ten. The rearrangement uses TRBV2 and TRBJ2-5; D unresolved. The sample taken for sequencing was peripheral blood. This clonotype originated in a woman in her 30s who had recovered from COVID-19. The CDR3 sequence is CASSIGYQETQYF. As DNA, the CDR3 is TGTGCCAGCAGCATCGGGTATCAAGAGACCCAGTACTTC. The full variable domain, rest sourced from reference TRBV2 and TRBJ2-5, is EPEVTQTPSHQVTQMGQEVILRCVPISNHLYFYWYRQILGQKVEFLVSFYNNEISEKSEIFDDQFSVERPDGSNFTLKIRSTKLEDSAMYFCASSIGYQETQYFGPGTRLLVL.